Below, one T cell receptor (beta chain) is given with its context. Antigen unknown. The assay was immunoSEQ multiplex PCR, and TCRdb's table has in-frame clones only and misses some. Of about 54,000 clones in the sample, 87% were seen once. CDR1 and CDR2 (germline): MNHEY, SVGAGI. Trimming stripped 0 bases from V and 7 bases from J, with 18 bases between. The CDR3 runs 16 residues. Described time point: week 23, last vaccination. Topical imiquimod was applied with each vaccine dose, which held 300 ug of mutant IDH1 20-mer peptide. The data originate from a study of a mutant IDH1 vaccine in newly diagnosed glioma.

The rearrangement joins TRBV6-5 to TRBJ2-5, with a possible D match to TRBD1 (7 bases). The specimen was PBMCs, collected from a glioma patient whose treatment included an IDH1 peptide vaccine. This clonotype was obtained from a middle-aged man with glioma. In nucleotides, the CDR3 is TGTGCCAGCAGTTACTCGGAGGGACAGAACCGGGCGACCCAGTACTTC. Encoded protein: CASSYSEGQNRATQYF.